This T cell receptor beta chain was captured in a study of CD4+ T cells in melanoma. Study-level findings and limits: A reported correlation linked neoantigen-specific CD4+ T cells to CD8+, macrophage and B cell function. Neoantigen-specific CD4+ T cells in melanoma reportedly had diverse differentiation states.

Germline CDR1 and CDR2: MGHRA and YSYEKL. This CDR3 has 16 residues. Trimming removed 7 bases from V and 3 bases from J, with 22 bases in between. Notes on this clone: Its matching antigen is unknown.

This table comes from immunoSEQ multiplex PCR, and its TCRdb copy is limited to in-frame clones, with some not included. The sample has around 100,000 clones, 92% seen once; the top ten hold about 3.3%. The V gene is TRBV4-1, the J gene TRBJ2-7; D may be TRBD1 (5 bases). Sequenced: peripheral blood. The sequence derives from a human donor with melanoma. DNA for the CDR3: TGCGCCAGCAAACCCTTGATGGGGCAGGGCATCTACGAGCAGTACTTC. Translated, it gives CASKPLMGQGIYEQYF.